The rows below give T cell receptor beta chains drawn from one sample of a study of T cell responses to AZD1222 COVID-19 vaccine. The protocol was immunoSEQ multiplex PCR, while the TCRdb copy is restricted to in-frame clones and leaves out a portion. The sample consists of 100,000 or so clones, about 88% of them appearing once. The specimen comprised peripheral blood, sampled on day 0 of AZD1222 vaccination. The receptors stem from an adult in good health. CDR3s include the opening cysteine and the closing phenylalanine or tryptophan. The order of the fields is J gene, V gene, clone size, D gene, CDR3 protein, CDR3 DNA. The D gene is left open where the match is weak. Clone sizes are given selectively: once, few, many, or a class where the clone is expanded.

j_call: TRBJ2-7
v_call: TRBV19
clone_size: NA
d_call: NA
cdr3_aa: CASRVGSSYEQYF
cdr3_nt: TGTGCCAGTAGGGTAGGGTCGTCCTACGAGCAGTACTTC

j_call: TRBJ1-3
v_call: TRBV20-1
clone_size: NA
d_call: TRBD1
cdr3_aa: CSARGFNTIYF
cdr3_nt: TGCAGTGCCAGGGGGTTCAACACCATATATTTT

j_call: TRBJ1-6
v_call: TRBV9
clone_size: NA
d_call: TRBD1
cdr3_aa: CASSAQGGPLSPLHF
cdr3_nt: TGTGCCAGCAGCGCACAGGGGGGCCCTTTATCACCCCTCCACTTT

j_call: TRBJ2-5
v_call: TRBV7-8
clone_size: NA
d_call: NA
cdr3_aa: CASSLGSYGETQYF
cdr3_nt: TGTGCCAGCAGCTTAGGGTCGTACGGGGAGACCCAGTACTTC

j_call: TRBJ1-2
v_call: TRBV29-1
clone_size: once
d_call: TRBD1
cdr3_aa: CSAGGQTYGYTF
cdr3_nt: TGCAGCGCCGGGGGACAGACCTATGGCTACACCTTC

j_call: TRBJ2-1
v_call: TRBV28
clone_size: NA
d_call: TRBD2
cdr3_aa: CASSQTSGHYNEQFF
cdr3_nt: TGTGCCAGCAGTCAGACTAGCGGACACTACAATGAGCAGTTCTTC

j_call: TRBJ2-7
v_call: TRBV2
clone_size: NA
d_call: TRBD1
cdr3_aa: CASKATGVYEQYF
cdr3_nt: TGTGCCAGCAAAGCGACAGGGGTGTACGAGCAGTACTTC

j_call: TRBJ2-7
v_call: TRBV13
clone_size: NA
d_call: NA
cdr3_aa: CASSEEGATSYEQYF
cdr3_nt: TGTGCCAGCAGCGAGGAGGGGGCAACCTCCTACGAGCAGTACTTC

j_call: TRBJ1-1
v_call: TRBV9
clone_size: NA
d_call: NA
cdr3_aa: CASSVTGNQDTEAFF
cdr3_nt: TGTGCCAGCAGCGTAACAGGGAATCAGGACACTGAAGCTTTCTTT

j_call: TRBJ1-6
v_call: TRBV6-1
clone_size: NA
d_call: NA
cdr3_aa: CASSESQLGRSPLHF
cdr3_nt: TGTGCCAGCAGTGAATCCCAACTCGGGCGTTCACCCCTCCACTTT

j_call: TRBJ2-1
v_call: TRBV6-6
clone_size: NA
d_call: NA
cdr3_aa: CASSNGSYNEQFF
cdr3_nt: TGTGCCAGCAGTAACGGTTCCTACAATGAGCAGTTCTTC

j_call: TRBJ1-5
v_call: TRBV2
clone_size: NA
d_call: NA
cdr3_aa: CASRRLTGGNQPQHF
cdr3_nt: TGTGCCAGCAGGAGACTGACAGGCGGCAATCAGCCCCAGCATTTT

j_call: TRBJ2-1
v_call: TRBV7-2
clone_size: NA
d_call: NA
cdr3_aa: CASRTQSSYNEQFF
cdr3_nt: TGTGCCAGTAGGACACAGAGCTCCTACAATGAGCAGTTCTTC

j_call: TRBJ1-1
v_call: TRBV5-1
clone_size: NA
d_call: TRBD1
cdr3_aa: CASSGTGALNTEAFF
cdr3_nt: TGCGCCAGCTCCGGGACAGGTGCTCTGAACACTGAAGCTTTCTTT